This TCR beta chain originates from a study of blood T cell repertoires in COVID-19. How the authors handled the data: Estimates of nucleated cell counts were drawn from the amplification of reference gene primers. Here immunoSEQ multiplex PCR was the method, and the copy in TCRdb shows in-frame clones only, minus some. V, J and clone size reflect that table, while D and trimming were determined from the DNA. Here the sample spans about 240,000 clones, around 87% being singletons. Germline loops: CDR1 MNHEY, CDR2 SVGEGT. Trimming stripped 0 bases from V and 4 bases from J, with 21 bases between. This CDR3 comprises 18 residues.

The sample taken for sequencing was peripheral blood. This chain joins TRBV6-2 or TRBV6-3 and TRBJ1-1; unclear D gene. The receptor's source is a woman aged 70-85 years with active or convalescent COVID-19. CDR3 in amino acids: CASSYSISMDSGFTEAFF. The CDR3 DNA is TGTGCCAGCAGTTACTCGATCTCGATGGATTCGGGGTTCACTGAAGCTTTCTTT.